A selection of T cell receptor beta chains follows, all from one sample in a study of T cells after somatic rescue of genetic block. Some clones are missing from TCRdb's copy, which holds only in-frame ones; the method was immunoSEQ multiplex PCR. The table records over 95,000 clones, over 80% of them present only once. Sample: peripheral blood mononuclear cells (PBMCs). The receptors originated from a woman aged 18 to 35. Each CDR3 is given with its conserved first and last residue. D genes are given only for firm matches. For some rows the clone size is stated as once, few or many, or as a class when expanded; others skip it.

j_call clone_size d_call v_call cdr3_nt cdr3_aa
TRBJ2-2 . . TRBV5-6 TGTGCCAGCAGCCTGCTGGTAACCGGGGAGCTGTTTTTT CASSLLVTGELFF
TRBJ2-7 . . TRBV28 TGTGCCAGCAGTAGCCCGGTCGCCCCCTACGAGCAGTACTTC CASSSPVAPYEQYF
TRBJ1-2 . TRBD1 TRBV4-3 TGCGCCAGCAGCCAAGAGCGGACAGGGCGTAACTATGGCTACACCTTC CASSQERTGRNYGYTF
TRBJ2-7 . . TRBV7-8 TGTGCCAGCAGCCCTAGGGCACAGAGTCCCTACGAGCAGTACTTC CASSPRAQSPYEQYF
TRBJ2-7 . TRBD2 TRBV30 TGTGCCTGGAGTGGCGGGAGCCTATCCTACGAGCAGTACTTC CAWSGGSLSYEQYF
TRBJ2-1 . TRBD2 TRBV18 TGTGCCAGCTCACCGACGGCGAGCGGGGGGGCGAATGAGCAGTTCTTC CASSPTASGGANEQFF
TRBJ1-2 . . TRBV10-1 TGCGCCAGCAGTGAGTCGAGGCAGTTTGGGGATGGCTACACCTTC CASSESRQFGDGYTF
TRBJ1-2 . TRBD1 TRBV5-1 TGCGCCAGCAGCGCACAGGGGGCAGGCTATGGCTACACCTTC CASSAQGAGYGYTF
TRBJ1-2 . . TRBV5-1 TGCGCCAGCAGCGTCTCCGGGGAGGACTATGGCTACACCTTC CASSVSGEDYGYTF
TRBJ2-7 . TRBD2 TRBV25-1 TGTGCCAGCAGTGCCCCCTGGGGGGGTGACTCCTACGAGCAGTACTTC CASSAPWGGDSYEQYF
TRBJ2-1 . . TRBV28 TGTGCCAGCAGTTCATGGGGCACTGAGCAGTTCTTC CASSSWGTEQFF
TRBJ1-3 . . TRBV2 TGTGCCAGCAGTGAAGCACCCGGAAACACCATATATTTT CASSEAPGNTIYF
TRBJ2-7 . . TRBV10-3 TGTGCCATCAGTGAGTCGGTAGCAGCCCTCTTACTCTTGCACTTC CAISESVAALLLLHF
TRBJ2-7 . . TRBV28 TGTGCCGCTTGGGACGGAACCTACGAGCAGTACTTC CAAWDGTYEQYF
TRBJ2-1 . TRBD1 TRBV5-1 TGCGCCAGCGCTGGACAGGGAAGCTACTCCCACAATGAGCAGTTCTTC CASAGQGSYSHNEQFF
TRBJ1-1 . . TRBV7-8 TGTGCCAGCAGCTTAGAAGGCTCCTACACTGAAGCTTTCTTT CASSLEGSYTEAFF
TRBJ2-7 few . TRBV5-1 TGCGCCAGCAGCTTGGGGACGTCCAGATCCTACGAGCAGTACTTC CASSLGTSRSYEQYF
TRBJ2-1 . TRBD2 TRBV5-6 TGTGCCAGCAGCTTGGGACTAGCGGGGGGCATCTACAATGAGCAGTTCTTC CASSLGLAGGIYNEQFF
TRBJ2-3 once . TRBV4-1 TGCGCCAGCAGCCAAGTGAGGAATACGCAGTATTTT CASSQVRNTQYF
TRBJ2-5 . . TRBV14 TGTGCCAGCAGCCCCCTTCGAGTCCCAGAGACCCAGTACTTC CASSPLRVPETQYF
TRBJ1-2 . . TRBV5-8 TGTGCCAGCAGCCTTTCTTCGGGAAGATATGGCTACACCTTC CASSLSSGRYGYTF
TRBJ2-7 . . TRBV27 TGTGCCAGCAGTTTAGAAGGACTCAACTCCTACGAGCAGTACTTC CASSLEGLNSYEQYF
TRBJ2-5 . TRBD2 TRBV5-1 TGCGCCAGCAGCTTCACCGGGACTAGCGGGGGGGTGTGGGAGACCCAGTACTTC CASSFTGTSGGVWETQYF
TRBJ2-3 . . TRBV9 TGTGCCAGCAGCTTGGGGCGGAGAACTAGCACAGATACGCAGTATTTT CASSLGRRTSTDTQYF